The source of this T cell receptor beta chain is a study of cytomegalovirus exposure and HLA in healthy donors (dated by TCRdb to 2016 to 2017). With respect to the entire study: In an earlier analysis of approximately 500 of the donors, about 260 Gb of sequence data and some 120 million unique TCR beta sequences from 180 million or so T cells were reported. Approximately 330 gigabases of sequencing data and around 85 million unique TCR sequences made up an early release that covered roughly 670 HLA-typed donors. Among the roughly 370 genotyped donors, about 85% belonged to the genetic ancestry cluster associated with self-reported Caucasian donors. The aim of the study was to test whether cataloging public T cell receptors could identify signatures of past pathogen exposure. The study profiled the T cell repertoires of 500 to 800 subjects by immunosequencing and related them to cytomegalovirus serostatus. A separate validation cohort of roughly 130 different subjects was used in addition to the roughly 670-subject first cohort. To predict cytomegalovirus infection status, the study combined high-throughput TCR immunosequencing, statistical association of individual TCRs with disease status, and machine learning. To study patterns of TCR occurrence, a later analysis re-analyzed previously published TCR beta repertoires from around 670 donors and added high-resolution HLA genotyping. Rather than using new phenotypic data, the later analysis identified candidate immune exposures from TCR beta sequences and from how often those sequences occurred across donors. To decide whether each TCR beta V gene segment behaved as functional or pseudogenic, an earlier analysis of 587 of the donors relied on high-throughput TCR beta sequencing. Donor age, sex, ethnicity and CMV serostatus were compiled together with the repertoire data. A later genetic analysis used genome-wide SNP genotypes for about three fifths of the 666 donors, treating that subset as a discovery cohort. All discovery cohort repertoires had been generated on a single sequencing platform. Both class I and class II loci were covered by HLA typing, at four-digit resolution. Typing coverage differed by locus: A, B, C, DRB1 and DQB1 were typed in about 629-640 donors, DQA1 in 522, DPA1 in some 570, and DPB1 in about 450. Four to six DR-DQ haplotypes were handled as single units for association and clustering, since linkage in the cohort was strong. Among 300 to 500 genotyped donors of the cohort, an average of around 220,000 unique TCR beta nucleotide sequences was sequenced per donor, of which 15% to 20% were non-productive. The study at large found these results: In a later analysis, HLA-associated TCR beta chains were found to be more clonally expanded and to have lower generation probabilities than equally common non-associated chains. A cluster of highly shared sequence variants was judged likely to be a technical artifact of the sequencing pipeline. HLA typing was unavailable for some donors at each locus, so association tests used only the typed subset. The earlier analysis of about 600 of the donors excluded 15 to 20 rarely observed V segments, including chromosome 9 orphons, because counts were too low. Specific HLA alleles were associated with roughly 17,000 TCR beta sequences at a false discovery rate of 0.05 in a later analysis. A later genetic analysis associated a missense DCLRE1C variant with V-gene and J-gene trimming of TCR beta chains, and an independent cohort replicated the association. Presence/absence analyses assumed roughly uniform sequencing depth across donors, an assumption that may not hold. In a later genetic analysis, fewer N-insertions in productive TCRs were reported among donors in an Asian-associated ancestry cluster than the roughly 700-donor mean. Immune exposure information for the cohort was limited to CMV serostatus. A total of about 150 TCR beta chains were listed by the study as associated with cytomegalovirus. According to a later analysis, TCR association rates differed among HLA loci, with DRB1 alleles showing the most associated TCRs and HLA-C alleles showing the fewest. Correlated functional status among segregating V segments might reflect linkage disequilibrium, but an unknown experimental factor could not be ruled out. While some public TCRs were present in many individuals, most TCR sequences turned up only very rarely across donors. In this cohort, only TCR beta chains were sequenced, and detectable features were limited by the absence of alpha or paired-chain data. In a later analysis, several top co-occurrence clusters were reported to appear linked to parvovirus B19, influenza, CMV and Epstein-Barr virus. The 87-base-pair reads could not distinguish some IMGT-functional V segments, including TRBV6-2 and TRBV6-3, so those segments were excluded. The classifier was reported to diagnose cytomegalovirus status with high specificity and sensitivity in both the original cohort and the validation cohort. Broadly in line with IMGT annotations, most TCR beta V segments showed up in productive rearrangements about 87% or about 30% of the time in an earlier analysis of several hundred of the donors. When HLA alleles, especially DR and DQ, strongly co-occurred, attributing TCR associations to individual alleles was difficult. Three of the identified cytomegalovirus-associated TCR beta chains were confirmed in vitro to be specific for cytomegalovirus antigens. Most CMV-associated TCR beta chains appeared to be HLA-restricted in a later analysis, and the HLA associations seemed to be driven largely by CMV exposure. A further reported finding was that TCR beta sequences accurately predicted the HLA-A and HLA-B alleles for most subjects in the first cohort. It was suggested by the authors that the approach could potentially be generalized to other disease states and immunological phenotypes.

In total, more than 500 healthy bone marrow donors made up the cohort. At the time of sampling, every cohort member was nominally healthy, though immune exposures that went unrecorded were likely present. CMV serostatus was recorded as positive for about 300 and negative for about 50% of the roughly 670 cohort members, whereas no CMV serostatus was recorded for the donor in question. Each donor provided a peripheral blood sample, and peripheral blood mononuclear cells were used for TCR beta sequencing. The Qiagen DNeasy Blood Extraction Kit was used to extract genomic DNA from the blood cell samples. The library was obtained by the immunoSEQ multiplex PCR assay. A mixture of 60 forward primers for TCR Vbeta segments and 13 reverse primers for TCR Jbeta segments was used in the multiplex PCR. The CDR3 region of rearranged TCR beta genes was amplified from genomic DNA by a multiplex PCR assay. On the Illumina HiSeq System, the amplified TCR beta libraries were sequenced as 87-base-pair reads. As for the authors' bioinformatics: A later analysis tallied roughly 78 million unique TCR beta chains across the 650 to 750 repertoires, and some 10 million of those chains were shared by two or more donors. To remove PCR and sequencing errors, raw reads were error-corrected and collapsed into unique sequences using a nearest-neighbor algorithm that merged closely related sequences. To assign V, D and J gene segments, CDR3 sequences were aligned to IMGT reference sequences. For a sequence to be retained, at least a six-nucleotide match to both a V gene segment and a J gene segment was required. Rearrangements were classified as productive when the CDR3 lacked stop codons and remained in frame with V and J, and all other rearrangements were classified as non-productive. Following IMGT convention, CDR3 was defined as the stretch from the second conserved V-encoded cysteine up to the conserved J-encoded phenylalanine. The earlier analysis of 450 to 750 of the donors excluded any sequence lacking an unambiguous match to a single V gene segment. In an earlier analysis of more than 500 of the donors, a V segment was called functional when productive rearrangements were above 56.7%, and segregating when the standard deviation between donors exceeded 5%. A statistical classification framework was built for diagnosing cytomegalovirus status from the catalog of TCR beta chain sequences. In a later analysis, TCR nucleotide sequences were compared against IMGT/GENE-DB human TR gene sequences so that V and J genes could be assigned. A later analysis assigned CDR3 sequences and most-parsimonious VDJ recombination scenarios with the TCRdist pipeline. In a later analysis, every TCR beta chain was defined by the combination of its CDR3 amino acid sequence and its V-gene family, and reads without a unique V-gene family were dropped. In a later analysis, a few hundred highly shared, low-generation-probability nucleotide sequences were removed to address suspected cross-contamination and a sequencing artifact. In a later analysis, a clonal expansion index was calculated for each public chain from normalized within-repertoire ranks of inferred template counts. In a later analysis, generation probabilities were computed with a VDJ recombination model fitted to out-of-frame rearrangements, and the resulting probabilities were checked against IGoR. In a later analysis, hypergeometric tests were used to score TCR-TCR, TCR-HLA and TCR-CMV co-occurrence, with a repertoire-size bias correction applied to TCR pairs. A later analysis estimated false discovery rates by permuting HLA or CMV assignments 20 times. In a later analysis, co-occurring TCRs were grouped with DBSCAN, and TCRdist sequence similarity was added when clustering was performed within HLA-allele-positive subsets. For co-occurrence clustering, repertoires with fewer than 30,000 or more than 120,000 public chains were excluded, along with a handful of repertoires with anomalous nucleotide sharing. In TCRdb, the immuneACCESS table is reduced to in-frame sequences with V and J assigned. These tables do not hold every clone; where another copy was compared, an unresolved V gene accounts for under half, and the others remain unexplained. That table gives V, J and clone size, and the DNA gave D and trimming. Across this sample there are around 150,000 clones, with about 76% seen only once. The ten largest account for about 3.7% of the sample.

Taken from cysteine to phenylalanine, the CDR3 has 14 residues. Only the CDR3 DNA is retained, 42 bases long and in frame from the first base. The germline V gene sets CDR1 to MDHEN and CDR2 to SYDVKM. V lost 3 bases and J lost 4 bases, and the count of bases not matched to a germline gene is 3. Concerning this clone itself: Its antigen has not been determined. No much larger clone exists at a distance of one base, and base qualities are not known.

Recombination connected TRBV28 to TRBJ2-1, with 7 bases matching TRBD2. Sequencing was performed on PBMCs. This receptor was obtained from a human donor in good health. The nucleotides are TGTGCCAGCAGTTTGCCTAGCGGTTACAATGAGCAGTTCTTC. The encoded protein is CASSLPSGYNEQFF.